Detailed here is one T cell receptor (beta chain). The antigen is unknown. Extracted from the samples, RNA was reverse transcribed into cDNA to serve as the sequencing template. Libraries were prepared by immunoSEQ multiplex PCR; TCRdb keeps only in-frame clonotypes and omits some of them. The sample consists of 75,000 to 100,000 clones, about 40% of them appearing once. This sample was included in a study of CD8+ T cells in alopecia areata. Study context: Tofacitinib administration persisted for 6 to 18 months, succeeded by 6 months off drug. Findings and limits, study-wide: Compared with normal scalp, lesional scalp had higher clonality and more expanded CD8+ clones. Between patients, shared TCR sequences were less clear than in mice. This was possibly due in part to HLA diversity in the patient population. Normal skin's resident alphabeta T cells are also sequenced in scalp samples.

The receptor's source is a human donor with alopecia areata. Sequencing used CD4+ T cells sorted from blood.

The CDR3 region is CSGRTPYGEQFF. CDR3 coding DNA: TGCAGCGGGCGGACCCCTTACGGTGAGCAGTTCTTC. This chain joins TRBV29-1 and TRBJ2-1; no clear D gene. The ends were cut back, 7 bases at V and 9 bases at J, with 16 bases in the middle. This CDR3 comprises 12 residues. CDR1 is SQVTM and CDR2 is ANQGSEA in the germline V gene.